The clone carrying this T cell receptor beta chain was seen a few times. Only in-frame clones appear in the TCRdb table, and some are missing; sequencing was by immunoSEQ multiplex PCR. The sample holds roughly 42,000 clones, more than 85% seen once. This CDR3 region has 14 residues. This specimen belongs to a study of T cell changes during pregnancy in multiple sclerosis. This clonotype originated in a female donor with multiple sclerosis, enrolled in a pregnancy study. This chain joins TRBV21-1 and TRBJ1-3. TRBV21-1 is a known pseudogene. The sample here was CD8+ T cells from peripheral blood mononuclear cells, taken in the third trimester of pregnancy. The CDR3: CASSKGGSGNTIYF. CDR3 DNA: TGTGCCAGCAGCAAGGGAGGGTCTGGAAACACCATATATTTT.